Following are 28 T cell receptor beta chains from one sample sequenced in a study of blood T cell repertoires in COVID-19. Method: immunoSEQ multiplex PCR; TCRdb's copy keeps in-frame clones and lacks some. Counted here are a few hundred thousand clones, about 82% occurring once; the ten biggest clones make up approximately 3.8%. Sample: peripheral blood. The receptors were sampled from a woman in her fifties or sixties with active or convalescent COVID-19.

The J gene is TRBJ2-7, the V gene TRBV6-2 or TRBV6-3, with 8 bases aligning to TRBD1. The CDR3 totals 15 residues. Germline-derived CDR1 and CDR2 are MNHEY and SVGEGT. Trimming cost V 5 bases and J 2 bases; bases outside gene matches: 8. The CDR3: CASSTWTGWAYEQYF. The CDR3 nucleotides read TGTGCCAGCAGTACTTGGACAGGGTGGGCCTACGAGCAGTACTTC.

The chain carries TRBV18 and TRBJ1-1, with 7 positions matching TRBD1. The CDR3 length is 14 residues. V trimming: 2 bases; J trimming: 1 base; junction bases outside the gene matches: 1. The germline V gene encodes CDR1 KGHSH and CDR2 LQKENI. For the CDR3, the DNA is TGTGCCAGCTCACCAGACAGGGAGAACACTGAAGCTTTCTTT. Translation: CASSPDRENTEAFF.

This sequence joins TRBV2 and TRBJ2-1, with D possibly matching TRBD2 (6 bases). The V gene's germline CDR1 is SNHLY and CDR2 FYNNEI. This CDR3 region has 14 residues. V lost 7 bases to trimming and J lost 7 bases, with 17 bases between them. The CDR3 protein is CASTLLSGRNEQFF. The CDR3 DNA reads TGTGCCAGCACCCTTTTATCAGGGAGGAATGAGCAGTTCTTC. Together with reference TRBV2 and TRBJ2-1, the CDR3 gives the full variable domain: EPEVTQTPSHQVTQMGQEVILRCVPISNHLYFYWYRQILGQKVEFLVSFYNNEISEKSEIFDDQFSVERPDGSNFTLKIRSTKLEDSAMYFCASTLLSGRNEQFFGPGTRLTVL.

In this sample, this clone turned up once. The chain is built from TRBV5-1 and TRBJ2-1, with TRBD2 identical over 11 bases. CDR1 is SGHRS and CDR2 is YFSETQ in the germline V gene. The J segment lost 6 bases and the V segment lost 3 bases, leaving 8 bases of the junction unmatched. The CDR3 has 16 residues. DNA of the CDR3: TGCGCCAGCAGCTGGGTAGGGACTAGCGGTCCCAATGAGCAGTTCTTC. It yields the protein CASSWVGTSGPNEQFF.

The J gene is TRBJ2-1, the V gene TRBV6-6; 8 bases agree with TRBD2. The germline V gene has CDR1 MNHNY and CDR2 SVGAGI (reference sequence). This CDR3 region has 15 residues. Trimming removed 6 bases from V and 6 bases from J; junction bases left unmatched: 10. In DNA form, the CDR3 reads TGTGCCAGCAGCCTAAACGCCGGGACTAGCAATGAGCAGTTCTTC. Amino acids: CASSLNAGTSNEQFF.

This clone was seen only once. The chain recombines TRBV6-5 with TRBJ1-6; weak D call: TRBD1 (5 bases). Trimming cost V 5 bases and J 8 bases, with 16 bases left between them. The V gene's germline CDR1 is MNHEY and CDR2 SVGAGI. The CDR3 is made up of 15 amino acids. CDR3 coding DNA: TGTGCCAGCAGTAGAAGGGGCGGCCCCGATTCACCCCTCCACTTT. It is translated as CASSRRGGPDSPLHF.

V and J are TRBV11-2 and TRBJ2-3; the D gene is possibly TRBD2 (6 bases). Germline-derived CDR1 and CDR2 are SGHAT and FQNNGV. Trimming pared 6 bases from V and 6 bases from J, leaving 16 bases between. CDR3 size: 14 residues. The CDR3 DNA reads TGTGCCAGCAGTAAATTAGCGGAGCAGGATACGCAGTATTTT. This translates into CASSKLAEQDTQYF.

The CDR3 region has the DNA TGTGCCAGCAGCTTAGGCGGGACCACCCAGTACTTC. Its translation is CASSLGGTTQYF. This chain uses TRBV11-3 with TRBJ2-5, with D possibly being TRBD2 (6 bases). Trimming left V 1 base short and J 8 bases short, with 8 bases between. Germline CDR1 is SGHNT and CDR2 is YENEEA. This CDR3 region has 12 residues.

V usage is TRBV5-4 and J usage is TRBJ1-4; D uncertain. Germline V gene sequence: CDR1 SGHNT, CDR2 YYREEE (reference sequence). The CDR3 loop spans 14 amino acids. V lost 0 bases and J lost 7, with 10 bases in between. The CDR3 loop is CASSLGGAGEKLFF. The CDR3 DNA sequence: TGTGCCAGCAGCTTGGGGGGAGCTGGTGAAAAACTGTTTTTT.

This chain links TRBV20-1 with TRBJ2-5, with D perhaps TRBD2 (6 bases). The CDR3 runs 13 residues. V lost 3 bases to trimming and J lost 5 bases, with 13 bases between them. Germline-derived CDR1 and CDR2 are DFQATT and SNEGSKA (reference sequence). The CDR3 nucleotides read TGCAGTGCTAGTCTATCCCGGGGGGAGACCCAGTACTTC. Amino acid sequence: CSASLSRGETQYF.

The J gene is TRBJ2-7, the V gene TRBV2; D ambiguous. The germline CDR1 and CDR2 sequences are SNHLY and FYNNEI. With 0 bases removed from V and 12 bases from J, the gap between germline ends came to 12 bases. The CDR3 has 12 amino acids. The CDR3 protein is CASSEASPVVYF. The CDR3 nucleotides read TGTGCCAGCAGTGAAGCGTCCCCAGTTGTGTACTTC.

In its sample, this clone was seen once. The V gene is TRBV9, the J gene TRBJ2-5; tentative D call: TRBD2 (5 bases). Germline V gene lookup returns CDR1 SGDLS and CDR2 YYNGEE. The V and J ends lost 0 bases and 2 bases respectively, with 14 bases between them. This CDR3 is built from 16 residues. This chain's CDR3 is CASSVALATSQETQYF. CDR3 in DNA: TGTGCCAGCAGCGTAGCTTTAGCGACATCTCAAGAGACCCAGTACTTC.

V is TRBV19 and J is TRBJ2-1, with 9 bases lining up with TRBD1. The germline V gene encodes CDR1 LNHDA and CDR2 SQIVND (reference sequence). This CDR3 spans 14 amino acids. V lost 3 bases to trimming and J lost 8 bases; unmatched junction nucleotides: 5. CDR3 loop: CASSMGTGLHEQFF. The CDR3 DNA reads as TGTGCCAGTAGTATGGGGACAGGGTTACATGAGCAGTTCTTC.

The CDR3 protein is CASGGQGFYEQYF. CDR3 sequence (DNA): TGTGCCAGTGGGGGACAGGGCTTTTACGAGCAGTACTTC. This chain connects TRBV9 to TRBJ2-7, with TRBD1 matching 9 bases. The germline V gene has CDR1 SGDLS and CDR2 YYNGEE. The CDR3 is made up of 13 amino acids. J was trimmed by 4 bases and V by 8 bases; bases with no gene match: 7.

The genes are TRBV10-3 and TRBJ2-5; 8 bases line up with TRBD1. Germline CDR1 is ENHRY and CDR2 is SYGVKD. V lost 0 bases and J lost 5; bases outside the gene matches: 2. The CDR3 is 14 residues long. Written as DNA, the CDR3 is TGTGCCATCAGTGAGTCGAACAGGGGGGAGACCCAGTACTTC. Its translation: CAISESNRGETQYF.

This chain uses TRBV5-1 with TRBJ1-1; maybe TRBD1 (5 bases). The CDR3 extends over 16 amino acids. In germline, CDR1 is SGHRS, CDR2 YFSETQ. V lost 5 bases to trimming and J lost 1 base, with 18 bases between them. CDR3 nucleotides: TGCGCCAGCAGTTCTCTTTGGGGCAGCCCGAACACTGAAGCTTTCTTT. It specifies CASSSLWGSPNTEAFF.

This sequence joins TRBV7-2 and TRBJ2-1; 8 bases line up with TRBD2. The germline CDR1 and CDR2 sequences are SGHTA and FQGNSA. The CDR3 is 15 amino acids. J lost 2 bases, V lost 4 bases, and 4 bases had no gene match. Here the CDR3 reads CASSSSGGAYNEQFF. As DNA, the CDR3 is TGTGCCAGCAGCTCGAGCGGGGGAGCCTACAATGAGCAGTTCTTC. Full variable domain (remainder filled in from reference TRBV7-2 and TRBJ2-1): GAGVSQSPSNKVTEKGKDVELRCDPISGHTALYWYRQSLGQGLEFLIYFQGNSAPDKSGLPSDRFSAERTGGSVSTLTIQRTQQEDSAVYLCASSSSGGAYNEQFFGPGTRLTVL.

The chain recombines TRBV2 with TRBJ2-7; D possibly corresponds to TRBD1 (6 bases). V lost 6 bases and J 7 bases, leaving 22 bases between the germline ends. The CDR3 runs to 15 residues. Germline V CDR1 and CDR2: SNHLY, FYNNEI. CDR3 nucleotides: TGTGCCAGCAGGTTCCTAAAAGGGGGAGCCGGGGAGCAGTACTTC. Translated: CASRFLKGGAGEQYF.

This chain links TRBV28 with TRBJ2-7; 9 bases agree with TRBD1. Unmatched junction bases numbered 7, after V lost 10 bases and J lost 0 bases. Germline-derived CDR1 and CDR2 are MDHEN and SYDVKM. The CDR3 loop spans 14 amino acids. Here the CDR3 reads CATNTGGLSYEQYF. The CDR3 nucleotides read TGTGCCACCAATACAGGGGGCCTCTCCTACGAGCAGTACTTC.

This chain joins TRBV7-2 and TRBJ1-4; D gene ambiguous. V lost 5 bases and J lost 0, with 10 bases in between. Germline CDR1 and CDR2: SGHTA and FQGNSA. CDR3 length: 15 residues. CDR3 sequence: CASSTQRATNEKLFF. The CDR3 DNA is TGTGCCAGCAGCACCCAACGGGCAACTAATGAAAAACTGTTTTTT. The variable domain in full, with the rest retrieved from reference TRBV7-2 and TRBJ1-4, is GAGVSQSPSNKVTEKGKDVELRCDPISGHTALYWYRQSLGQGLEFLIYFQGNSAPDKSGLPSDRFSAERTGGSVSTLTIQRTQQEDSAVYLCASSTQRATNEKLFFGSGTQLSVL.

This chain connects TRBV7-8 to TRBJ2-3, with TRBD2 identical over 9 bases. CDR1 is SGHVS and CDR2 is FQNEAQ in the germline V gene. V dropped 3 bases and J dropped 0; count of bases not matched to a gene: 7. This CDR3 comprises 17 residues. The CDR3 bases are TGTGCCAGCAGCTTCGGGACTAGCTGGGCTAGCACAGATACGCAGTATTTT. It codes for CASSFGTSWASTDTQYF.

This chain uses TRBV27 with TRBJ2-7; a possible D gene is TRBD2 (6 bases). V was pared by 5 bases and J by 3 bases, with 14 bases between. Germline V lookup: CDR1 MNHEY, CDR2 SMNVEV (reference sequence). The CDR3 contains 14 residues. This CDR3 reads CASSPNVGGYEQYF. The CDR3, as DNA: TGTGCCAGCAGTCCTAATGTGGGGGGCTACGAGCAGTACTTC.

The CDR3 DNA sequence: TGTGCCAGCAGGCGACAGGGTTTAGGCAATCAGCCCCAGCATTTT. Its protein product is CASRRQGLGNQPQHF. The rearrangement joins TRBV27 to TRBJ1-5; 7 bases are a match to TRBD1. The germline gives CDR1 MNHEY, CDR2 SMNVEV (reference sequence). The CDR3 spans 15 residues. V lost 6 bases to trimming and J lost 2 bases; unmatched junction nucleotides: 7.

CDR3 residues: CASSATSSSYNEQFF. In nucleotides, the CDR3 is TGCGCCAGCAGCGCGACTAGTAGCTCCTACAATGAGCAGTTCTTC. The chain recombines TRBV5-1 with TRBJ2-1, with D possibly being TRBD2 (6 bases). The CDR3 totals 15 residues. V was pared by 4 bases and J by 0 bases, with 11 bases between. Germline CDR1 reads SGHRS; CDR2 reads YFSETQ.

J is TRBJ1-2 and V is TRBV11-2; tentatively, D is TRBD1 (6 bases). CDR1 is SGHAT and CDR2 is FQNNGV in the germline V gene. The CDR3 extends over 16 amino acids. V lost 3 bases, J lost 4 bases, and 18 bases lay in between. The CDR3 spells CASSLPRGGAGYGYTF. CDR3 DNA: TGTGCCAGCAGCTTGCCCCGGGGGGGGGCTGGCTATGGCTACACCTTC.

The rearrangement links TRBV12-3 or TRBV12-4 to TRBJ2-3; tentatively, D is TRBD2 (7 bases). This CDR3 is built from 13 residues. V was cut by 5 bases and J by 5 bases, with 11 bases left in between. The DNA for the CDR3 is TGTGCCAGCAGTAGTAGGGGGGGAGATACGCAGTATTTT. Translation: CASSSRGGDTQYF.

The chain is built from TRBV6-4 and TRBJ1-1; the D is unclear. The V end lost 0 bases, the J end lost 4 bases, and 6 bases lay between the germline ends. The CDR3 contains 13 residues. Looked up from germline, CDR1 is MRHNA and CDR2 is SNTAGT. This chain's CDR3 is CASSDSPRTEAFF. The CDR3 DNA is TGTGCCAGCAGTGACTCCCCCCGCACTGAAGCTTTCTTT.

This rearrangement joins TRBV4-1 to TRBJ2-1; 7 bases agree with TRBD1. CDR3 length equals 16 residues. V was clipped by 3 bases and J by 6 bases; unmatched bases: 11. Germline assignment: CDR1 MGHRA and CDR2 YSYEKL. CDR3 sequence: CASSHVTGSTGNEQFF. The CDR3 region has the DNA TGCGCCAGCAGCCATGTGACAGGGTCGACGGGCAATGAGCAGTTCTTC.